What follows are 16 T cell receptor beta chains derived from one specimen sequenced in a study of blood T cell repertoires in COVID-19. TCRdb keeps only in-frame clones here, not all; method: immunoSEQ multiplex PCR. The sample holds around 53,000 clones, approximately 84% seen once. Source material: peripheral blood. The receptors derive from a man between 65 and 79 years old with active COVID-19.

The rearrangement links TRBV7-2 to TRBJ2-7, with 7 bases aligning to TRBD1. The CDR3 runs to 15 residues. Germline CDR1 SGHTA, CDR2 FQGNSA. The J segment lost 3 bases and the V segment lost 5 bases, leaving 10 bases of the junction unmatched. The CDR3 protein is CASSGGQSAVYEQYF. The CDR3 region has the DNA TGTGCCAGCAGCGGGGGACAGTCGGCGGTCTACGAGCAGTACTTC.

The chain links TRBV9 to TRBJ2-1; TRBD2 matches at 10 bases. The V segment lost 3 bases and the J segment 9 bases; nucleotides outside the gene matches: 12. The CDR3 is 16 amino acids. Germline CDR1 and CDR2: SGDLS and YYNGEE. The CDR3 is CASSAQSSGRGREQFF. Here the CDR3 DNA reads TGTGCCAGCAGCGCCCAATCGAGCGGGAGGGGGCGTGAGCAGTTCTTC.

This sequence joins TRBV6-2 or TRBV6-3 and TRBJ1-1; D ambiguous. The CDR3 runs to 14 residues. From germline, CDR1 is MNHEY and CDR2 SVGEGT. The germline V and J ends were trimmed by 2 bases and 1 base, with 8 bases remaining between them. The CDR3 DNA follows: TGTGCCAGCAGTTACGAGGGTACGAACACTGAAGCTTTCTTT. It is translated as CASSYEGTNTEAFF.

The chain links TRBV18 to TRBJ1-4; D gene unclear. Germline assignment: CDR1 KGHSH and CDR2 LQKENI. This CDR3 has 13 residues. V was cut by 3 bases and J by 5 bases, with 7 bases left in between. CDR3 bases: TGTGCCAGCTCACCGGGCTACAATGAAAAACTGTTTTTT. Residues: CASSPGYNEKLFF.

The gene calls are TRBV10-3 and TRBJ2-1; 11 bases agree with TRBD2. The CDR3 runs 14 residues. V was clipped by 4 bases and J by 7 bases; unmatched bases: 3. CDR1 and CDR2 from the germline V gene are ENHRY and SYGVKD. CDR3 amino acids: CAISGTSGSNEQFF. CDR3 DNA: TGTGCCATCAGTGGAACTAGCGGGAGTAATGAGCAGTTCTTC.

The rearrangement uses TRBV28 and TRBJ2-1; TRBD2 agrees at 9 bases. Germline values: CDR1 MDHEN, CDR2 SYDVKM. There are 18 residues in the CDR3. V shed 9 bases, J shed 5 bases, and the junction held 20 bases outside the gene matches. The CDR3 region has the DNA TGTGCCAGTTGGGGGGTGGGGATAGCGGGAGCTCCAGACAATGAGCAGTTCTTC. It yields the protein CASWGVGIAGAPDNEQFF.

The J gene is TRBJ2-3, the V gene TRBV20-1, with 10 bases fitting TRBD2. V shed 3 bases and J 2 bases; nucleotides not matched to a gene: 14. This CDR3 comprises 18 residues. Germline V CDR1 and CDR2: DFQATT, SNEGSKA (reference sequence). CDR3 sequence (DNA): TGCAGTGCTAGTGGAGGGCGACTAGCGGGCCAAGCCACAGATACGCAGTATTTT. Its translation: CSASGGRLAGQATDTQYF.

The CDR3 DNA is TGTGCCAGCAGCTCGGGACAGACCCGTCGAGAGACCCAGTACTTC. It encodes CASSSGQTRRETQYF. The chain is built from TRBV7-2 and TRBJ2-5; 7 bases line up with TRBD1. The CDR3 consists of 15 residues. Germline CDR1 SGHTA, CDR2 FQGNSA. The junction had 9 bases not matched to a gene; V was cut back by 4 bases and J by 4 bases.

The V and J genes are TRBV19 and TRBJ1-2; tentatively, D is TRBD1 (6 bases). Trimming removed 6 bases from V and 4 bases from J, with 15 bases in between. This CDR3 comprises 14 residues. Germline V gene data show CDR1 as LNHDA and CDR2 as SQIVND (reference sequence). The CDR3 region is CASRNSGTTYGYTF. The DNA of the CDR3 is TGTGCCAGTAGGAACTCCGGGACAACCTATGGCTACACCTTC.

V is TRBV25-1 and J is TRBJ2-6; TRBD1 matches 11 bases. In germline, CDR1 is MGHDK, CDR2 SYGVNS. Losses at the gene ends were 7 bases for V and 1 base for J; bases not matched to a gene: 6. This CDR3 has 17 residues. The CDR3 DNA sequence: TGTGCCAGCACCCAGGACAGGGGGCGGTCTGGGGCCAACGTCCTGACTTTC. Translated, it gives CASTQDRGRSGANVLTF.

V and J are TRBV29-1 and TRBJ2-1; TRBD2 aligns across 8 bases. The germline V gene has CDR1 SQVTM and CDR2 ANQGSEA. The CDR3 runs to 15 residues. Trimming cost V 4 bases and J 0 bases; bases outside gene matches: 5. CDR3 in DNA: TGCAGCGTTGGGACTAGCTTAAGCTCCTACAATGAGCAGTTCTTC. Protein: CSVGTSLSSYNEQFF.

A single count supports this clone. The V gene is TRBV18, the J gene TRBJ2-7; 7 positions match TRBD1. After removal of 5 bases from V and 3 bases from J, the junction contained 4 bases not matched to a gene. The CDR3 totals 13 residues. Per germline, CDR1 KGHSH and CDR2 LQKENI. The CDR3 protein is CASSEGDSYEQYF. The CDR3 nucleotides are TGTGCCAGCTCAGAGGGGGACAGCTACGAGCAGTACTTC.

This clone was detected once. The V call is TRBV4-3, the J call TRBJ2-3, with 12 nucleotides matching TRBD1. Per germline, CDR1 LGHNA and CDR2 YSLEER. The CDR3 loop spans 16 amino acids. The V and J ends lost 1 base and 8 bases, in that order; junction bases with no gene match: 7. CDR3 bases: TGCGCCAGCAGCCAAGCTTCGGGACAGGGGGCTGGTACGCAGTATTTT. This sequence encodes CASSQASGQGAGTQYF.

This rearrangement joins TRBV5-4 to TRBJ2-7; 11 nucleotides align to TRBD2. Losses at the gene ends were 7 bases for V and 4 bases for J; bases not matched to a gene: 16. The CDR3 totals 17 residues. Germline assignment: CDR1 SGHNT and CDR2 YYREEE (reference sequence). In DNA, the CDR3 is TGTGCCAGCGGCGGGGTAGCGGGAGGGCCCTCATGGTACGAGCAGTACTTC. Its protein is CASGGVAGGPSWYEQYF.

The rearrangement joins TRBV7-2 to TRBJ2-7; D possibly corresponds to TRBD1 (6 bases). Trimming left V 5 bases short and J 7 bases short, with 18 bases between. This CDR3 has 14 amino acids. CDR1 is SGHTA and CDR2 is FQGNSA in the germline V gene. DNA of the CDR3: TGTGCCAGCAGCGCCCCTGACAGGTTGTGGGAGCAGTACTTC. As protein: CASSAPDRLWEQYF.

CDR3 nucleotides: TGTGCCTGGAGTCTGCAGGGTCTATCCACAGATACGCAGTATTTT. Translated, it gives CAWSLQGLSTDTQYF. The J gene is TRBJ2-3, the V gene TRBV30; D is possibly TRBD1 (5 bases). The CDR3 sequence is 15 residues long. V was clipped by 2 bases and J by 2 bases, with 14 bases between them. Looked up from germline, CDR1 is GTSNPN and CDR2 is SVGIG (reference sequence).